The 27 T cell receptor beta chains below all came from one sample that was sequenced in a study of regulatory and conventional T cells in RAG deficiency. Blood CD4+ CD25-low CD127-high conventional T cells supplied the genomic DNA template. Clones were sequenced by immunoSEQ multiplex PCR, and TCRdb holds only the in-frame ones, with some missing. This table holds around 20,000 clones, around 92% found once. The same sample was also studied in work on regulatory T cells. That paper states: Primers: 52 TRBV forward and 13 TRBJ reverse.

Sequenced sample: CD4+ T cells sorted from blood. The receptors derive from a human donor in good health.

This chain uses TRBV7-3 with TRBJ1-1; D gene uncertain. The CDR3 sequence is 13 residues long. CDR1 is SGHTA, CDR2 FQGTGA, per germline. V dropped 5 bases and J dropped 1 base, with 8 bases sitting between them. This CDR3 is CASSIYGNTEAFF. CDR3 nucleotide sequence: TGTGCCAGCAGCATCTATGGGAACACTGAAGCTTTCTTT.

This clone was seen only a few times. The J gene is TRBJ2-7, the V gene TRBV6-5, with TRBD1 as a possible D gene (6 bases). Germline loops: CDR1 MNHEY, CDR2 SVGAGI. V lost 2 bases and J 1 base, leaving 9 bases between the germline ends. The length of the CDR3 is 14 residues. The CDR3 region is CASSYQDSSYEQYF. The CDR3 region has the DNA TGTGCCAGCAGTTACCAGGACAGTTCCTACGAGCAGTACTTC.

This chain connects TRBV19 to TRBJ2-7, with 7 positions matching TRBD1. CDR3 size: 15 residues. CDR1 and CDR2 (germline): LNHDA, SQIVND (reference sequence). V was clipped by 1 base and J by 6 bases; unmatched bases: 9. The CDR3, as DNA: TGTGCCAGTAGTATAGTAGGGGGCTCTCGAACCGAGCAGTACTTC. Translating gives CASSIVGGSRTEQYF.

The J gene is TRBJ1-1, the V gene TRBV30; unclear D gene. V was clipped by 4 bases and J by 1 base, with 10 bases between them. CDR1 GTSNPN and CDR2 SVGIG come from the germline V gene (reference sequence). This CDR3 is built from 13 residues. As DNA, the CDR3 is TGTGCCTGGATTCCTCCAGGGAACACTGAAGCTTTCTTT. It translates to CAWIPPGNTEAFF.

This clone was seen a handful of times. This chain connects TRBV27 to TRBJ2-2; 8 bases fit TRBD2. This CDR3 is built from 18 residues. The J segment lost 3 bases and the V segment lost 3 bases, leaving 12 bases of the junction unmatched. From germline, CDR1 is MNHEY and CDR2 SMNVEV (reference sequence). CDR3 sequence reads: CASSFAAPAGAYTGELFF. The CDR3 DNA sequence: TGTGCCAGCAGTTTCGCCGCCCCAGCGGGAGCGTACACCGGGGAGCTGTTTTTT.

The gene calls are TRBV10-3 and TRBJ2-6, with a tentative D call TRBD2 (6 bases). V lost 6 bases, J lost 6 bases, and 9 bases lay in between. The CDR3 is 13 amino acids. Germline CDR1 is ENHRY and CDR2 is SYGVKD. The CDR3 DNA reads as TGTGCCATCAGGGGGACTTTGGCCAACGTCCTGACTTTC. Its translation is CAIRGTLANVLTF.

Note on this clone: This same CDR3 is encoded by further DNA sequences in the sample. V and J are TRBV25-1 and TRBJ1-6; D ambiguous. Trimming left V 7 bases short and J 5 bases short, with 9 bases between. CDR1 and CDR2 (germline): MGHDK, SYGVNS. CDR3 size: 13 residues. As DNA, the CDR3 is TGTGCCAGCACTCAACGGGATAATTCACCCCTCCACTTT. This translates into CASTQRDNSPLHF.

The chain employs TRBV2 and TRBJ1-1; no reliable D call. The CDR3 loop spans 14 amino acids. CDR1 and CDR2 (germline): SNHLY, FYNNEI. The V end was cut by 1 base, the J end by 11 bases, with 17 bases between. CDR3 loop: CASSEVGNPLGAFF. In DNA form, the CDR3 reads TGTGCCAGCAGTGAAGTGGGGAACCCATTGGGGGCTTTCTTT.

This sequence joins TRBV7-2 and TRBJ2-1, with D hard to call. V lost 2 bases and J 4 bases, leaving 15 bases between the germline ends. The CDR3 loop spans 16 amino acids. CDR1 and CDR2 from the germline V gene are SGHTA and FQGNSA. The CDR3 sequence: CASSLLSNNRYNEQFF. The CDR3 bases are TGTGCCAGCAGCTTATTGTCGAACAATCGGTACAATGAGCAGTTCTTC.

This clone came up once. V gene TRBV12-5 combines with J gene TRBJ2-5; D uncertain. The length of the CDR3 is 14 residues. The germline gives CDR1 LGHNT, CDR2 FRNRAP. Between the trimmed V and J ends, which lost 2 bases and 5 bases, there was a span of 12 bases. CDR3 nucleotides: TGTGCTAGTGGTTTGTGGCAGAACCGGGAGACCCAGTACTTC. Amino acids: CASGLWQNRETQYF.

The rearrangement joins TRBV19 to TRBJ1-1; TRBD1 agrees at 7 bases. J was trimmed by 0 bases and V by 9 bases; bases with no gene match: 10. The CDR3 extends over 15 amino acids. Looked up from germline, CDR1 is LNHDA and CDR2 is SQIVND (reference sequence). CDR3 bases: TGTGCCAGCGCACGGGACAGCCCATTGAACACTGAAGCTTTCTTT. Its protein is CASARDSPLNTEAFF.

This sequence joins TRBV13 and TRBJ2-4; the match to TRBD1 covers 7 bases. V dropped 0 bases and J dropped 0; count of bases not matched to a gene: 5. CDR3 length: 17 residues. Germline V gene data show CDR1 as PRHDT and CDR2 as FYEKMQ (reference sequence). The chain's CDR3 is CASSLGRGLSAKNIQYF. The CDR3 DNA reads TGTGCCAGCAGCTTAGGTAGGGGGCTTTCAGCCAAAAACATTCAGTACTTC.

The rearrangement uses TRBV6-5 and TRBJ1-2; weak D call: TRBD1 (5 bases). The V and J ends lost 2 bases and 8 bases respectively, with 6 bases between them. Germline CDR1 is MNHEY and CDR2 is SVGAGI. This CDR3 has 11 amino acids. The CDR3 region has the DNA TGTGCCAGCAGTTACGCAGGGGGCTACACCTTC. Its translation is CASSYAGGYTF.

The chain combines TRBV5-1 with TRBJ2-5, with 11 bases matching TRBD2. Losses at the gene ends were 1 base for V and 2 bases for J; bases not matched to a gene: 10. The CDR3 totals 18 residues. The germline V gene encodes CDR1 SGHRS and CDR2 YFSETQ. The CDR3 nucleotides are TGCGCCAGCAGCTTGATCCCTAGCGGGGGGCCAATTCAAGAGACCCAGTACTTC. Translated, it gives CASSLIPSGGPIQETQYF.

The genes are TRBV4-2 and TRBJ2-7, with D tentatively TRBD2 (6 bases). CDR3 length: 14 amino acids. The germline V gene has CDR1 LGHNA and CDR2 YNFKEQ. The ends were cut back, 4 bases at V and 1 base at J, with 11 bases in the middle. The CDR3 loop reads CASSPDAGSYEQYF. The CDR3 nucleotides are TGTGCCAGCAGCCCCGACGCGGGGTCCTACGAGCAGTACTTC.

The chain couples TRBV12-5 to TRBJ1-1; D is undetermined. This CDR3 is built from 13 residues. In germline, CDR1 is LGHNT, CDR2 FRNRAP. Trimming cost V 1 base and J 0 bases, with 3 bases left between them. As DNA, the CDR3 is TGTGCTAGTGGTTTGGGGGTGAACACTGAAGCTTTCTTT. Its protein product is CASGLGVNTEAFF.

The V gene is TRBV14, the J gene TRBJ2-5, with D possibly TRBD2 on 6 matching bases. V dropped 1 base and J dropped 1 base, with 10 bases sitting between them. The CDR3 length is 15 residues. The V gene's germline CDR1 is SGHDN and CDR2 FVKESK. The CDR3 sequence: CASSQGGTFQETQYF. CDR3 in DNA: TGTGCCAGCAGCCAAGGGGGGACTTTCCAAGAGACCCAGTACTTC.

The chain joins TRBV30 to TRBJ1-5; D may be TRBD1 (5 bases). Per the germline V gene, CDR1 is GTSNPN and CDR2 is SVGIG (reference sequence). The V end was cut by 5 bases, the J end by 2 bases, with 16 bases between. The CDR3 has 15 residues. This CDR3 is CAWGGDSWRNQPQHF. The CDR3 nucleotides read TGTGCCTGGGGGGGGGACTCGTGGCGCAATCAGCCCCAGCATTTT.

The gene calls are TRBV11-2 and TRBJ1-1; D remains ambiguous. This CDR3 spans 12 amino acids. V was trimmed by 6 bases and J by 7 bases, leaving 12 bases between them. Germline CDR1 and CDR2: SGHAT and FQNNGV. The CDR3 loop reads CASSPRGGEAFF. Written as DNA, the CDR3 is TGTGCCAGCAGTCCCCGGGGTGGTGAAGCTTTCTTT. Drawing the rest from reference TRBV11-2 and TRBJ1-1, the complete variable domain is EAGVAQSPRYKIIEKRQSVAFWCNPISGHATLYWYQQILGQGPKLLIQFQNNGVVDDSQLPKDRFSAERLKGVDSTLKIQPAKLEDSAVYLCASSPRGGEAFFGQGTRLTVV.

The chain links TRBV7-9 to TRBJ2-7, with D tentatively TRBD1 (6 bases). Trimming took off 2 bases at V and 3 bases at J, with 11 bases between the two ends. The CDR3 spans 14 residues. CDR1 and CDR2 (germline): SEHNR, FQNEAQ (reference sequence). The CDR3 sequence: CASSLRDKYYEQYF. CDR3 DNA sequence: TGTGCCAGCAGCTTACGGGACAAATACTACGAGCAGTACTTC.

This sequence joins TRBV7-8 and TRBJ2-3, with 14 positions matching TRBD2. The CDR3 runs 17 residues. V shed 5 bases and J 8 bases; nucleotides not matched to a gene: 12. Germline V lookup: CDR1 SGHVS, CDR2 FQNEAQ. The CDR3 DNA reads TGTGCCAGCAGCCCGACGGGACTAGCGGGGGCCGCTGGTACGCAGTATTTT. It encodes CASSPTGLAGAAGTQYF.

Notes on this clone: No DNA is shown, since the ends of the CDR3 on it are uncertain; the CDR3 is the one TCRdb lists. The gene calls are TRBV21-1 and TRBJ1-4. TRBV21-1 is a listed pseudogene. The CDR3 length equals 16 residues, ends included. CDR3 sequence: CASSKGGRDLMKNCFF.

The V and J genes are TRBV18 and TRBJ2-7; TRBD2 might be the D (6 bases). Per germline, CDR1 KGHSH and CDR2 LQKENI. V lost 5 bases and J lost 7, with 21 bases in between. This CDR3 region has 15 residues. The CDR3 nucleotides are TGTGCCAGCTCAAGTCCCGCCACAAGACGGGGGGAGCAGTACTTC. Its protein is CASSSPATRRGEQYF.

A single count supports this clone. CDR3 nucleotides: TGTGCCAGCAGTGGAGGGGGCGCTGGAGAAACTGAAGCTTTCTTT. Its translation: CASSGGGAGETEAFF. This chain connects TRBV6-5 to TRBJ1-1, with TRBD1 identical over 7 bases. V lost 5 bases to trimming and J lost 5 bases; unmatched junction nucleotides: 11. Germline V gene lookup returns CDR1 MNHEY and CDR2 SVGAGI. The CDR3 consists of 15 residues.

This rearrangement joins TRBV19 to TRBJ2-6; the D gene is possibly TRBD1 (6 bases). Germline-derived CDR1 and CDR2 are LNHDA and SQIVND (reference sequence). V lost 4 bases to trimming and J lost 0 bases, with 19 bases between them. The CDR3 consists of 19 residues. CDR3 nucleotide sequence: TGTGCCAGTAGTACCCGGACAGACCAGAGCGTCTCTGGGGCCAACGTCCTGACTTTC. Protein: CASSTRTDQSVSGANVLTF.

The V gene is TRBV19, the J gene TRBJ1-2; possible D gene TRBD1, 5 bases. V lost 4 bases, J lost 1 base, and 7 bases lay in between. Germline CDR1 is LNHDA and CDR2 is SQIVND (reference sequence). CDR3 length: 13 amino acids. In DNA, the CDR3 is TGTGCCAGTAGTACAGGGATTAACTATGGCTACACCTTC. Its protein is CASSTGINYGYTF.

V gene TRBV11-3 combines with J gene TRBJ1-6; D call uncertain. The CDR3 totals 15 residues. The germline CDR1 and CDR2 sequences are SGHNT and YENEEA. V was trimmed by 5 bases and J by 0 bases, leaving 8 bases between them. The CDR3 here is CASSPGSSYNSPLHF. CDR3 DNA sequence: TGTGCCAGCAGCCCGGGAAGCTCCTATAATTCACCCCTCCACTTT.